This TCR beta chain was sequenced in a study of blood T cell repertoires in COVID-19. For the study at large: Nucleic acid was either cDNA or gDNA, and it came from T cells, B-cell-depleted T cells, or PBMCs.

The V gene's germline CDR1 is LNHDA and CDR2 SQIVND (reference sequence). V gave up 1 base and J gave up 5 bases, with 4 bases separating them. The CDR3 contains 12 residues. Profiling relied on immunoSEQ multiplex PCR, and the TCRdb table lists in-frame clones only, not all of them. The sample contains some 80,000 clones, 75% to 85% of which appear only once. The sample comprised peripheral blood. The rearrangement uses TRBV19 and TRBJ2-3; no reliable D call. This clonotype was obtained from an elderly woman with active or convalescent COVID-19. The CDR3 region is CASSIGGDTQYF. For the CDR3, the DNA is TGTGCCAGTAGTATAGGAGGAGATACGCAGTATTTT.